These T cell receptor beta chains were read from a single sample in a study of CD8+ T cells in alopecia areata. Assay used: immunoSEQ multiplex PCR; TCRdb lists only in-frame clones, some missing. The sample carries about 130,000 clones, roughly 50% recorded once. The specimen was CD8+ T cells sorted from blood, collected at week 0. These receptors were obtained from a human donor with alopecia areata. CDR3s include the opening cysteine and the closing phenylalanine or tryptophan. Only some rows state a clone size, as once, few, many or a class for expanded clones.

few,TRBV11-2,TRBJ1-1,14,CASSPDGGGTEAFF
NA,TRBV7-9,TRBJ2-7,13,CASSPGPSYEQYF
NA,TRBV10-3,TRBJ1-1,15,CAISDGQGMNTEAFF
once,TRBV5-6,TRBJ1-5,13,CASSLGGYQPQHF
NA,TRBV27,TRBJ2-7,13,CASSLASSYEQYF
NA,TRBV4-3,TRBJ1-6,14,CASRYGTSNSPLHF
NA,TRBV29-1,TRBJ2-7,10,CSAAQGEQYF
once,TRBV4-2,TRBJ2-1,16,CASSQEGGGENNEQFF
NA,TRBV27,TRBJ2-7,15,CASSSPLRSGREQYF
NA,TRBV11-2,TRBJ1-2,13,CASSLEGNQGYTF
NA,TRBV7-9,TRBJ2-7,12,CASSLGSYEQYF
NA,TRBV29-1,TRBJ1-4,12,CSVEFSGEKLFF
NA,TRBV9,TRBJ1-1,11,CASVWVTEAFF
NA,TRBV6-6,TRBJ2-7,13,CASSYDRAYEQYF
NA,TRBV6-6,TRBJ2-3,13,CASSRLATDTQYF
NA,TRBV18,TRBJ2-7,15,CASSPREGTLYEQYF
NA,TRBV15,TRBJ2-7,18,CATSRGPVAAEYAYEQYF
NA,TRBV4-1,TRBJ1-1,16,CASSRLDRARGTEAFF